This T cell receptor beta chain originates from a study of read filtering for tumor transcriptome and immune sequencing. The wider study: Revised staging placed eight or nine patients in R-ISS I, about 16 in II, more than five in III. After DNase treatment, RNA was made into whole-transcriptome libraries.

The table lists this clonotype with many counts. This CDR3 is built from 14 residues. V was clipped by 2 bases and J by 6 bases, with 11 bases between them. In germline, CDR1 is SGHAT, CDR2 FQNNGV. From about 400 ng of RNA, a library with molecular barcoded alpha/delta and beta/gamma adaptors was made. Using its own MiXCR run on the reads, TCRdb lists one record per CDR3 protein. The table lists about 48,000 distinct CDR3 sequences, approximately 18% of them singletons, with less than 20% in the top ten. Sequenced input: a population of CD138-negative cells sorted from bone marrow. This receptor was taken from a donor at least 40 years old with multiple myeloma. The rearrangement links TRBV11-2 to TRBJ2-1; maybe TRBD1 (5 bases). CDR3 sequence reads: CASSLNAGSNEQFF. CDR3 nucleotide sequence: TGTGCCAGCAGCTTAAATGCAGGGTCCAATGAGCAGTTCTTC.